Below, 20 T cell receptor beta chains from the same sample are listed, as sequenced in a study of CD8 T cells in ankylosing spondylitis. MiXCR, applied by TCRdb to the 5' RACE reads, yields one record per CDR3 protein. The table lists about 250,000 distinct CDR3 sequences, under 35% of them singletons, with roughly 4.2% in the top ten. Sequencing was carried out using blood, either unsorted or a sorted T cell fraction (not recorded which). These receptors originate from a male donor with ankylosing spondylitis or in good health (not recorded which).

This clonotype came up a few times. The chain links TRBV6-1 to TRBJ1-5, with a weak D call TRBD1 (5 bases). V shed 7 bases and J shed 2 bases, with 15 bases lying between them. Germline CDR1 MNHNS, CDR2 SASEGT. This CDR3 spans 15 amino acids. The CDR3 reads CASTLTGSGNQPQHF. CDR3 bases: TGTGCCAGCACCCTAACAGGTTCGGGCAATCAGCCCCAGCATTTT.

This clonotype was picked up a small number of times. The V call is TRBV6-5, the J call TRBJ2-2; TRBD2 might be the D (6 bases). Deletions cut 0 bases from V and 8 bases from J, with 13 bases between. This CDR3 is built from 15 residues. CDR1 is MNHEY, CDR2 SVGAGI, per germline. CDR3: CASSYSRSRGGELFF. DNA for the CDR3: TGTGCCAGCAGTTACTCGAGATCGCGGGGTGGGGAGCTGTTTTTT.

This chain connects TRBV20-1 to TRBJ1-6; no definite D call. V shed 1 base and J shed 7 bases, with 11 bases lying between them. Germline CDR1 reads DFQATT; CDR2 reads SNEGSKA (reference sequence). The CDR3 has 14 amino acids. The CDR3 loop reads CSARGLDINSPLHF. The CDR3, as DNA: TGCAGTGCTAGAGGACTCGACATAAATTCACCCCTCCACTTT.

This clonotype occurred a few times. This chain uses TRBV12-3 or TRBV12-4 with TRBJ2-1; D remains unclear. V lost 4 bases and J lost 0, with 13 bases in between. The CDR3 contains 16 residues. CDR3 residues: CASSSLRAASYNEQFF. The CDR3 region has the DNA TGTGCCAGCAGTTCCCTCCGGGCAGCCTCCTACAATGAGCAGTTCTTC.

The chain uses TRBV12-3 or TRBV12-4 and TRBJ1-3; D is unresolved. CDR3 length: 10 amino acids. V dropped 3 bases and J dropped 11 bases, with 5 bases sitting between them. The CDR3 is CASSLGSIYF. DNA of the CDR3: TGTGCCAGCAGTTTGGGCTCCATATATTTT.

This clonotype was counted a few times. The chain combines TRBV12-3 or TRBV12-4 with TRBJ2-5; 7 bases align to TRBD2. The CDR3 is 13 amino acids. Trimming removed 3 bases from V and 5 bases from J; junction bases left unmatched: 3. In nucleotides, the CDR3 is TGTGCCAGCAGTTTCGGGGGGAGGGAGACCCAGTACTTC. Translating it yields CASSFGGRETQYF.

The V and J genes are TRBV2 and TRBJ1-2; 8 bases align to TRBD1. The CDR3 has 15 amino acids. Germline assignment: CDR1 SNHLY and CDR2 FYNNEI. V trimming: 3 bases; J trimming: 3 bases; junction bases outside the gene matches: 6. CDR3 nucleotide sequence: TGTGCCAGCAGTGACAGGACAGGGTCCTACTATGGCTACACCTTC. As protein: CASSDRTGSYYGYTF.

This clonotype was seen more than once but under ten times. The V call is TRBV4-1, the J call TRBJ1-1, with 8 bases that match TRBD1. The CDR3 length is 14 residues. The V segment lost 5 bases and the J segment 1 base; nucleotides outside the gene matches: 3. Germline assignment: CDR1 MGHRA and CDR2 YSYEKL. Here the CDR3 reads CASSFGTGNTEAFF. DNA for the CDR3: TGCGCCAGCAGCTTCGGGACAGGGAACACTGAAGCTTTCTTT.

This clonotype was observed a few times. The chain uses TRBV6-5 and TRBJ2-5, with D possibly TRBD1 on 6 matching bases. This CDR3 has 14 amino acids. Looked up from germline, CDR1 is MNHEY and CDR2 is SVGAGI. Trimming left V 0 bases short and J 8 bases short, with 13 bases between. Here the CDR3 DNA reads TGTGCCAGCAGTTACTCTGCAGGGGCGGACACCCAGTACTTC. Translated: CASSYSAGADTQYF.

This clonotype was counted many times. The V gene is TRBV27, the J gene TRBJ1-5, with D possibly TRBD1 on 6 matching bases. The germline V and J ends were trimmed by 5 bases and 4 bases, with 9 bases remaining between them. The CDR3 is 13 residues long. The germline CDR1 and CDR2 sequences are MNHEY and SMNVEV (reference sequence). The CDR3 reads CASSPQGNQPQHF. CDR3 DNA: TGTGCCAGCAGTCCGCAGGGGAATCAGCCCCAGCATTTT.

This clonotype has a handful of counts. V usage is TRBV20-1 and J usage is TRBJ2-1; possibly TRBD1 for D (5 bases). The CDR3 sequence is 15 residues long. V lost 5 bases and J lost 2, with 16 bases in between. From germline, CDR1 is DFQATT and CDR2 SNEGSKA (reference sequence). The CDR3 sequence: CSAGDRTIPYNEQFF. DNA of the CDR3: TGCAGTGCTGGCGACAGAACAATTCCCTACAATGAGCAGTTCTTC.

V and J are TRBV7-2 and TRBJ2-7; 10 bases agree with TRBD2. After removal of 6 bases from V and 2 bases from J, the junction contained 7 bases not matched to a gene. The CDR3 loop spans 15 amino acids. CDR1 is SGHTA and CDR2 is FQGNSA in the germline V gene. The CDR3 here is CASRSVAGGPYEQYF. DNA for the CDR3: TGTGCCAGCAGATCTGTAGCGGGGGGCCCCTACGAGCAGTACTTC.

This clonotype showed up just a few times. CDR3 sequence reads: CASSLQSAPDQYF. CDR3 bases: TGTGCCAGCAGCCTACAGTCCGCCCCCGATCAGTACTTC. J is TRBJ2-4 and V is TRBV28; D not certain. This CDR3 comprises 13 residues. Deletions cut 6 bases from V and 12 bases from J, with 18 bases between. Per germline, CDR1 MDHEN and CDR2 SYDVKM.

This clonotype was found a few times. The chain employs TRBV20-1 and TRBJ2-7, with 9 bases that match TRBD1. J was trimmed by 3 bases and V by 5 bases; bases with no gene match: 8. Germline V CDR1 and CDR2: DFQATT, SNEGSKA (reference sequence). CDR3 size: 14 residues. CDR3 nucleotide sequence: TGCAGTGCTCGGGGGACAGGGTGGAGCTACGAGCAGTACTTC. It encodes CSARGTGWSYEQYF.

The V call is TRBV5-6, the J call TRBJ2-3; D possibly corresponds to TRBD1 (6 bases). The CDR3 is 15 amino acids. Trimming left V 0 bases short and J 7 bases short, with 15 bases between. CDR1 is SGHDT, CDR2 YYEEEE, per germline. The chain's CDR3 is CASSLGGGASNTQYF. As DNA, the CDR3 is TGTGCCAGCAGCTTGGGTGGGGGCGCGTCGAATACGCAGTATTTT.

This clonotype turned up a few times. The chain uses TRBV12-3 or TRBV12-4 and TRBJ1-3, with TRBD1 as a possible D gene (5 bases). The CDR3 has 15 residues. Trimming pared 4 bases from V and 0 bases from J, leaving 10 bases between. The DNA of the CDR3 is TGTGCCAGCAGTTCCTGGGACTCCTCTGGAAACACCATATATTTT. It codes for CASSSWDSSGNTIYF.

This clonotype was detected only a few times. The rearrangement links TRBV5-4 to TRBJ2-5, with 13 nucleotides matching TRBD2. Germline CDR1 reads SGHNT; CDR2 reads YYREEE (reference sequence). V gave up 1 base and J gave up 5 bases; unmatched junction bases: 5. The CDR3 sequence is 16 residues long. The CDR3 DNA is TGTGCCAGCAGCTTGTCGACTAGCGGGGGGCGTGAGACCCAGTACTTC. This codes for CASSLSTSGGRETQYF. The full variable domain, its missing parts supplied by reference TRBV5-4 and TRBJ2-5, is ETGVTQSPTHLIKTRGQQVTLRCSSQSGHNTVSWYQQALGQGPQFIFQYYREEENGRGNFPPRFSGLQFPNYSSELNVNALELDDSALYLCASSLSTSGGRETQYFGPGTRLLVL.

This clonotype was found a few times. The chain is built from TRBV9 and TRBJ2-1; 7 bases are shared with TRBD2. The CDR3 length is 16 residues. The germline V gene has CDR1 SGDLS and CDR2 YYNGEE. V lost 0 bases and J lost 7; bases outside the gene matches: 10. CDR3 nucleotide sequence: TGTGCCAGCAGCGTAGGCACTCTCGGGGGGTATAATGAGCAGTTCTTC. It specifies CASSVGTLGGYNEQFF.

The chain employs TRBV15 and TRBJ2-1, with 11 bases matching TRBD2. V dropped 2 bases and J dropped 10; count of bases not matched to a gene: 13. CDR3 length: 17 amino acids. Germline loops: CDR1 LNHNV, CDR2 YYDKDF (reference sequence). This CDR3 reads CATSRPRHSGGALEQFF. CDR3 bases: TGTGCCACCAGCAGACCGCGGCATAGCGGGGGGGCTCTCGAGCAGTTCTTC.

CDR3 bases: TGTGCCAGCAGTGCTCCTCAACGGAGAGGGGGCGAGCAGTACTTC. Its protein is CASSAPQRRGGEQYF. The rearrangement uses TRBV12-3 or TRBV12-4 and TRBJ2-7, with TRBD1 as a possible D gene (6 bases). This CDR3 contains 15 residues. Trimming took 5 bases from V and 6 from J, leaving 20 bases between them.